This is a list of T cell receptor beta chains from one sample in a study of blood T cell repertoires in COVID-19. Repertoires were generated with immunoSEQ multiplex PCR, while TCRdb's copy carries only in-frame clones and drops some. Here the sample spans around 300,000 clones, 70% to 90% being singletons. Sequenced material: peripheral blood. Source of these receptors: a man between 18 and 35 years old with active or convalescent COVID-19. The CDR3 runs from the conserved cysteine through the conserved F or W. The order of the fields is V gene, clone size, D gene, J gene, CDR3 DNA, CDR3 protein. D genes are given only for firm matches. Clone size appears in some rows only: once, few, many, or a class for an expanded clone.

>TRBV19|NA|NA|TRBJ1-5
TGTGCCAGTAGTATAGTTGGGGGGAGCAATCAGCCCCAGCATTTT
CASSIVGGSNQPQHF
>TRBV25-1|NA|NA|TRBJ1-3
TGTGCCAGCAGTTTTGGACTAAGAGGAAACACCATATATTTT
CASSFGLRGNTIYF
>TRBV4-1|NA|NA|TRBJ2-7
TGCGCCAGCAGCCAAGATATACCTGGGCCTTCCTACGAGCAGTACTTC
CASSQDIPGPSYEQYF
>TRBV20-1|NA|NA|TRBJ2-3
TGCAGTGCTAGTCCTAGTTTACATACGCAGTATTTT
CSASPSLHTQYF
>TRBV9|NA|TRBD1|TRBJ2-5
TGTGCCAGCAGCGTAGATGGGGGGACAGGGGGAGCTGAGACCCAGTACTTC
CASSVDGGTGGAETQYF
>TRBV14|NA|NA|TRBJ1-5
TGTGCCAGCAGCCAGGACCGGGAACTGTGGAATCAGCCCCAGCATTTT
CASSQDRELWNQPQHF
>TRBV7-2|NA|TRBD2|TRBJ2-1
TGTGCCAGCAGCCTATATCCGGGGGGGGTGTACAATGAGCAGTTCTTC
CASSLYPGGVYNEQFF
>TRBV2|NA|TRBD1|TRBJ1-2
TGTGCCAGCAATTTGGACAGGGGGAACTATGGCTACACCTTC
CASNLDRGNYGYTF
>TRBV5-4|NA|NA|TRBJ1-1
TGTGCCAGCAGCCAGGACAGAAACACTGAAGCTTTCTTT
CASSQDRNTEAFF
>TRBV9|NA|NA|TRBJ2-4
TGTGCCAGCAGCACAAAGGCCTCGACGGGACAAGAAAACATTCAGTACTTC
CASSTKASTGQENIQYF
>TRBV19|NA|NA|TRBJ2-5
TGTGCCAGTAGTATATCGAACAGCCAAGAGACCCAGTACTTC
CASSISNSQETQYF
>TRBV3-1/TRBV3-2|NA|NA|TRBJ1-1
TGTGCCAGCAGCCAAGGCCCGATCCCCCCGGGCACTGAAGCTTTCTTT
CASSQGPIPPGTEAFF
>TRBV9|NA|TRBD2|TRBJ2-5
TGTGCCAGCAGCGTAGAAGGTAGCGGGGGGGCGGAGACCCAGTACTTC
CASSVEGSGGAETQYF
>TRBV25-1|NA|TRBD1|TRBJ1-3
TGTGCCAGCAGTGGAGGCCCCGGGACAGGGGGCTCTGGAAACACCATATATTTT
CASSGGPGTGGSGNTIYF
>TRBV5-1|NA|TRBD2|TRBJ2-1
TGCGCCAGCAGCTTCGGACTAGCGGGGGCTCTCTACAATGAGCAGTTCTTC
CASSFGLAGALYNEQFF
>TRBV24-1|NA|NA|TRBJ2-1
TGTGCCACCAGTGAAGGAAGCCGGGATGAGCAGTTCTTC
CATSEGSRDEQFF
>TRBV4-3|NA|NA|TRBJ2-3
TGCGCCAGCAGCCAAGATCGCGCCCGTACGCAGTATTTT
CASSQDRARTQYF
>TRBV9|NA|TRBD2|TRBJ2-3
TGTGCCAGCAGCCATTCCCGCGGGGGGGCTGGGGGAGATACGCAGTATTTT
CASSHSRGGAGGDTQYF
>TRBV12-3/TRBV12-4|NA|NA|TRBJ1-3
TGTGCCAGCAGCCGGGACATTGGAAACACCATATATTTT
CASSRDIGNTIYF
>TRBV6-5|few|NA|TRBJ2-5
TGTGCCAGCAGTTACTCGTCGGGGGGCGTGGAGACCCAGTACTTC
CASSYSSGGVETQYF
>TRBV18|NA|NA|TRBJ1-2
TGTGCCAGCTCACCAGATCTCGGGAACTATGGCTACACCTTC
CASSPDLGNYGYTF
>TRBV29-1|NA|TRBD1|TRBJ2-7
TGCAGCGTTGTGGGGGACAGGGGGCTCGAGCAGTACTTC
CSVVGDRGLEQYF
>TRBV18|NA|TRBD2|TRBJ2-3
TGTGCCAGCTCACCACCCGGGCGGGGGGGAGATACGCAGTATTTT
CASSPPGRGGDTQYF
>TRBV11-2|NA|TRBD2|TRBJ2-1
TGTGCCAGCAGCTTAGCTGGGCGGGGGGCTTACAATGAGCAGTTCTTC
CASSLAGRGAYNEQFF
>TRBV19|NA|NA|TRBJ1-5
TGTGCCAGTAGTATAGGCAGCAGGGCGGCGGAGCCCCAGCATTTT
CASSIGSRAAEPQHF
>TRBV4-1|NA|TRBD1|TRBJ1-4
TGCGCCAGCAGCCAGGCTTTCGGACAGGTTAATGAAAAACTGTTTTTT
CASSQAFGQVNEKLFF
>TRBV6-4|NA|TRBD1|TRBJ1-1
TGTGCCAGCAGTTGGGACAGCGGCCCGTTCTTT
CASSWDSGPFF
>TRBV7-3|NA|TRBD1|TRBJ2-7
TGTGCCAGCAGTCAGGGGGCAGGGGGCTACGAGCAGTACTTC
CASSQGAGGYEQYF
>TRBV6-5|NA|TRBD2|TRBJ2-5
TGTGCCAGCAGTTATCTAGCGGGGCTACAAGAGACCCAGTACTTC
CASSYLAGLQETQYF
>TRBV19|NA|NA|TRBJ1-5
TGTGCCAGTAGTATGTCTAGCGAGGGCAATCAGCCCCAGCATTTT
CASSMSSEGNQPQHF
>TRBV10-3|NA|TRBD2|TRBJ2-1
TGTGCCATCAGTGAAGGCGTCGGGGGGGCATACGAGCAGTTCTTC
CAISEGVGGAYEQFF
>TRBV25-1|NA|NA|TRBJ1-4
TGTGCCAGCAGTGACGTTGGGGAGACTGACGGACTGTTTTTT
CASSDVGETDGLFF
>TRBV5-6|NA|TRBD1|TRBJ1-2
TGTGCCAGCAGCGGCGGACAGGGGGCACGCTACACCTTC
CASSGGQGARYTF
>TRBV10-3|NA|TRBD2|TRBJ2-7
TGTGCCATCAGTGAGGCGGGACTAGCGGGATACGAGCAGTACTTC
CAISEAGLAGYEQYF
>TRBV2|NA|TRBD1|TRBJ2-7
TGTGCCAGCAGGTCGGACAGGGGGCGAGCGGACGAGCAGTACTTC
CASRSDRGRADEQYF
>TRBV5-8|NA|TRBD1|TRBJ1-2
TGTGCCAGCAGCTTGTTTTGGTCCGGGACAGCGGGCTACACCTTC
CASSLFWSGTAGYTF
>TRBV10-3|NA|TRBD1|TRBJ1-2
TGTGCCATCAGTGAGACGGACAGGGGGCTAAGTGGCTACACCTTC
CAISETDRGLSGYTF
>TRBV4-3|NA|NA|TRBJ2-3
TGCGCCAGCAGCCGGTTGAACAGGGAAAGCCCCACAGATACGCAGTATTTT
CASSRLNRESPTDTQYF
>TRBV19|NA|NA|TRBJ1-1
TGTGCCAGTAGTATTCAGTTGATGAACACTGAAGCTTTCTTT
CASSIQLMNTEAFF
>TRBV19|NA|NA|TRBJ1-2
TGTGCCAGTAGTATATCGGAGGGAGATTATGGCTACACCTTC
CASSISEGDYGYTF
>TRBV2|NA|TRBD1|TRBJ1-5
TGTGCCAGCAGTGTAGGGCGCAGTGGCAGGGGGCGGCGTCAGCCCCAGCATTTT
CASSVGRSGRGRRQPQHF
>TRBV5-4|once|TRBD1|TRBJ1-2
TGTGCCAGCAGCCCCTGGGGCCGAAGGGGGCGCAAGTTGGATGGCTACACCTTC
CASSPWGRRGRKLDGYTF
>TRBV6-5|NA|NA|TRBJ1-1
TGTGCCAGCATGAGGCACGATATGAACACTGAAGCTTTCTTT
CASMRHDMNTEAFF
>TRBV23-1|NA|NA|TRBJ2-7
TGCGCCGGGTTGGGCTCCCCGAATACCGCCGGCGACGAGCAGTACTTC
CAGLGSPNTAGDEQYF
>TRBV5-1|NA|TRBD1|TRBJ2-6
TGCGCCAGCATCGGGACAGACTCTGGGGCCAACGTCCTGACTTTC
CASIGTDSGANVLTF